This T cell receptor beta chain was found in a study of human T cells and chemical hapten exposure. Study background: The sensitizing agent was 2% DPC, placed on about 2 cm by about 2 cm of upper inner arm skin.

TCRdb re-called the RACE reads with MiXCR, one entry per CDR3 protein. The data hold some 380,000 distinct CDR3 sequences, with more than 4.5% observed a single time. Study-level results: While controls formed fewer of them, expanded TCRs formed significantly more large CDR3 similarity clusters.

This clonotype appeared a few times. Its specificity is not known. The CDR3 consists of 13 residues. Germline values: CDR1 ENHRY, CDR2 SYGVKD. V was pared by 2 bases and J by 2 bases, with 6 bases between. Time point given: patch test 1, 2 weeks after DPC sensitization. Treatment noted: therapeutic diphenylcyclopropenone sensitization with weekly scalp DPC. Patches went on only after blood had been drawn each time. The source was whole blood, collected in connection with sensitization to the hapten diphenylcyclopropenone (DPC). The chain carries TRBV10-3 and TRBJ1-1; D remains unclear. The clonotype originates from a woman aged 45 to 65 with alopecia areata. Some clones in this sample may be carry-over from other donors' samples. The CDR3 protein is CAISEAPNTEAFF. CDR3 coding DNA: TGTGCCATCAGTGAGGCACCTAACACTGAAGCTTTCTTT.